This TCR beta chain comes out of a study of cytomegalovirus exposure and HLA in healthy donors (dated by TCRdb to about 2017). About the full investigation: An earlier analysis of approximately 600 of the donors reported about 250 Gb of sequence data and 117 million unique TCR beta sequences from about 179 million T cells. Donor age, sex, ethnicity and CMV serostatus were compiled alongside the repertoire data. The study profiled the T cell repertoires of 550 to 700 subjects by immunosequencing and related them to cytomegalovirus serostatus. Genome-wide SNP genotypes for about 60% of the roughly 670 donors were used in a later genetic analysis, which treated that subset as a discovery cohort. The number of donors typed differed by locus, with 629-630 for A, B, C, DRB1 and DQB1, around 520 for DQA1, over 600 for DPA1, and around 460 for DPB1. About 5 DR-DQ haplotypes were handled as single units for association and clustering, since linkage in the cohort was strong. To decide whether each TCR beta V gene segment behaved as functional or pseudogenic, an earlier analysis of over 500 of the donors relied on high-throughput TCR beta sequencing. The study aimed to test whether signatures of past pathogen exposure could be identified by cataloging public T cell receptors. Rather than using new phenotypic data, the later analysis identified candidate immune exposures from TCR beta sequences and from how often those sequences occurred across donors. To predict cytomegalovirus infection status, the study brought together high-throughput TCR immunosequencing, statistical association of individual TCRs with disease status, and machine learning. Of the roughly 390 genotyped donors, 81% were placed in the genetic ancestry cluster associated with self-reported Caucasian donors. Both class I and class II loci were covered by HLA typing, at four-digit resolution. Every repertoire in the discovery cohort had been generated on one and the same sequencing platform. A later analysis re-examined previously published TCR beta repertoires from 600 to 700 donors and added high-resolution HLA genotyping to investigate patterns of TCR occurrence. An early release covering roughly 600 HLA-typed donors comprised roughly 300 gigabases of sequencing data and some 79 million unique TCR sequences. Across some 400 genotyped donors of the cohort, an average of about 200,000 unique TCR beta nucleotide sequences per donor were sequenced, and roughly 17% of those sequences were non-productive. A separate validation cohort of 100 to 150 different subjects was used in addition to the approximately 670-subject first cohort.

In total, 500 to 700 healthy bone marrow donors made up the cohort. At the time of sampling, all cohort members were nominally healthy, though unrecorded immune exposures were likely present. The donor tested CMV seronegative, placing the donor among the 352 seronegative members of the cohort. A peripheral blood sample was collected from each donor, and TCR beta sequencing was performed on peripheral blood mononuclear cells. The Qiagen DNeasy Blood Extraction Kit was used to extract genomic DNA from the blood cell samples. Here V drops 1 base and J drops 3 bases, and the junction holds 7 bases not matched to any gene. From a lookup of the germline V gene, CDR1 and CDR2 are SNHLY and FYNNEI. Counted from cysteine to phenylalanine, this CDR3 has 16 amino acids. The kept DNA is CDR3 alone, 48 bases in frame from the first base. Details on this clone: Its antigen remains unidentified.

General conclusions and limits of the study: Correlated functional status among segregating V segments might reflect linkage disequilibrium, but an unknown experimental factor could not be ruled out. In both the original and validation cohorts, the classifier was reported to diagnose cytomegalovirus status with high specificity and sensitivity. Most TCR sequences were observed very rarely across donors, whereas some public TCRs were present in many individuals. Seventeen rarely observed V segments, including chromosome 9 orphons, were excluded from the earlier analysis of approximately 500 of the donors because counts were too low. A cluster of highly shared sequence variants was judged likely to be a technical artifact of the sequencing pipeline. In a later genetic analysis, fewer N-insertions in productive TCRs were reported among donors in an Asian-associated ancestry cluster than the approximately 670-donor mean. Compared with equally common non-associated chains, HLA-associated TCR beta chains in a later analysis were more clonally expanded and had lower generation probabilities. When HLA alleles, especially DR and DQ, strongly co-occurred, attributing TCR associations to individual alleles was difficult. V-gene and J-gene trimming of TCR beta chains was associated with a missense DCLRE1C variant in a later genetic analysis, and the association was replicated in an independent cohort. Only TCR beta chains were sequenced in this cohort, and the absence of alpha or paired-chain data limited detectable features. Because HLA typing was unavailable for some donors at each locus, only the typed subset was used in association tests. It was suggested by the authors that the approach could potentially be generalized to other disease states and immunological phenotypes. In the study, around 150 TCR beta chains were listed as associated with cytomegalovirus. In an earlier analysis of 587 of the donors, most TCR beta V segments appeared in productive rearrangements about 87% or about 30% of the time, broadly matching IMGT annotations. In vitro tests confirmed that a few of the cytomegalovirus-associated TCR beta chains recognize cytomegalovirus antigens. For the cohort, immune exposure information was limited to CMV serostatus. In a later analysis, TCR association rates were found to vary across HLA loci, with the most associated TCRs seen for DRB1 alleles and the fewest for HLA-C alleles. At a false discovery rate of 0.05, a later analysis linked some 18,000 TCR beta sequences to specific HLA alleles. A further reported finding was that TCR beta sequences accurately predicted the HLA-A and HLA-B alleles for most subjects in the first cohort. According to a later analysis, parvovirus B19, influenza, CMV and Epstein-Barr virus appeared linked to several top co-occurrence clusters. Some IMGT-functional V segments, including TRBV6-2 and TRBV6-3, could not be distinguished by the 87-base-pair reads and were therefore excluded. A later analysis found that most CMV-associated TCR beta chains appeared HLA-restricted, with HLA associations seemingly driven largely by CMV exposure. Sequencing depth was assumed to be roughly uniform across donors in the presence/absence analyses, though that assumption may not hold.

The method was the immunoSEQ multiplex PCR assay. The multiplex PCR relied on a mix of 60 forward primers for TCR Vbeta segments and 13 reverse primers for TCR Jbeta segments. The CDR3 region of rearranged TCR beta genes was amplified from genomic DNA by a multiplex PCR assay. The Illumina HiSeq System was used to sequence the amplified TCR beta libraries as 87-base-pair reads. Per the source publication's procedure: In a later analysis, tens of millions of unique TCR beta chains were counted across the roughly 670 repertoires, and roughly 9.9 million of these chains were shared by at least two donors. A nearest-neighbor algorithm error-corrected the raw reads and collapsed the reads into unique sequences, merging closely related sequences to remove PCR and sequencing errors. CDR3 sequences were aligned to IMGT reference sequences to assign V, D and J gene segments. For a sequence to be retained, a match of at least six nucleotides was required to both a V gene segment and a J gene segment. Rearrangements were called productive when the CDR3 lacked stop codons and stayed in frame with V and J; all others were non-productive. CDR3 was defined according to IMGT convention as the region running from the second conserved V-encoded cysteine to the conserved J-encoded phenylalanine. In an earlier analysis of around 570 of the donors, sequences lacking an unambiguous match to a single V gene segment were excluded. In an earlier analysis of approximately 500 of the donors, a V segment was called functional when productive rearrangements were above 56.7%, and segregating when the standard deviation between donors exceeded 5%. A statistical classification framework was built for diagnosing cytomegalovirus status from the catalog of TCR beta chain sequences. In a later analysis, V and J genes were assigned by comparing TCR nucleotide sequences against IMGT/GENE-DB human TR gene sequences. In a later analysis, CDR3 sequences and most-parsimonious VDJ recombination scenarios were assigned using the TCRdist pipeline. In a later analysis, each TCR beta chain was defined by its CDR3 amino acid sequence together with its V-gene family, and reads without a unique V-gene family were excluded. A later analysis removed 592 highly shared, low-generation-probability nucleotide sequences to deal with suspected cross-contamination and a sequencing artifact. In a later analysis, a clonal expansion index for each public chain was calculated from normalized within-repertoire ranks of inferred template counts. In a later analysis, generation probabilities were computed using a VDJ recombination model fitted to out-of-frame rearrangements, and the results were checked against IGoR. In a later analysis, hypergeometric tests were used to score TCR-TCR, TCR-HLA and TCR-CMV co-occurrence, with a repertoire-size bias correction applied to TCR pairs. A later analysis estimated false discovery rates by permuting HLA or CMV assignments 20 times. In a later analysis, co-occurring TCRs were grouped using DBSCAN, with TCRdist sequence similarity added in when clustering inside HLA-allele-positive subsets. Repertoires with fewer than 30,000 or more than 120,000 public chains, plus five repertoires with anomalous nucleotide sharing, were excluded from co-occurrence clustering. This immuneACCESS table, as held by TCRdb, lists in-frame sequences with V and J called but not all clones. Of the missing ones, under half trace to an unresolved V gene in checked studies; the others have no known cause. The D gene and trimming were derived from the DNA, and the V and J assignments and clone size from that table. The sample table records 130,000 to 150,000 clones. In total, the top ten clones hold 0.8% to 1% of the sample.

The chain uses TRBV2 and TRBJ2-5, with 8 central nucleotides matching TRBD2. Sequenced sample: PBMCs. The receptor's source is a male donor in good health and CMV-seronegative. The CDR3 reads CASSEVSAGGKETQYF. The base sequence is TGTGCCAGCAGTGAAGTTTCGGCGGGGGGCAAAGAGACCCAGTACTTC.